This T cell receptor beta chain was sequenced during a study of cytomegalovirus exposure and HLA in healthy donors. General study points: Later analysis indicated greater clonal expansion among HLA-associated TCR beta chains than among equally common other chains.

Details on this clone: The antigen is unknown.

V shed 6 bases and J shed 7 bases, with 9 bases lying between them. This CDR3 is 12 amino acids long. In germline, CDR1 is WSHSY, CDR2 SAAADI. The study ran its PCR with 60 Vbeta and 13 Jbeta primers. TCRdb's table, derived via immunoSEQ multiplex PCR, lists solely in-frame clones and lacks some. Counted here are 95,000 to 110,000 clones, about 80% occurring once; the ten biggest clones make up under 2%. The TCR originated in a woman aged 40-49 years in good health and CMV-seronegative. J is TRBJ1-4 and V is TRBV10-2, with D possibly matching TRBD1 (6 bases). Sequences were obtained from PBMCs. The CDR3 sequence: CASSGTLEKLFF. For the CDR3, the DNA is TGCGCCAGCAGCGGGACACTTGAAAAACTGTTTTTT.